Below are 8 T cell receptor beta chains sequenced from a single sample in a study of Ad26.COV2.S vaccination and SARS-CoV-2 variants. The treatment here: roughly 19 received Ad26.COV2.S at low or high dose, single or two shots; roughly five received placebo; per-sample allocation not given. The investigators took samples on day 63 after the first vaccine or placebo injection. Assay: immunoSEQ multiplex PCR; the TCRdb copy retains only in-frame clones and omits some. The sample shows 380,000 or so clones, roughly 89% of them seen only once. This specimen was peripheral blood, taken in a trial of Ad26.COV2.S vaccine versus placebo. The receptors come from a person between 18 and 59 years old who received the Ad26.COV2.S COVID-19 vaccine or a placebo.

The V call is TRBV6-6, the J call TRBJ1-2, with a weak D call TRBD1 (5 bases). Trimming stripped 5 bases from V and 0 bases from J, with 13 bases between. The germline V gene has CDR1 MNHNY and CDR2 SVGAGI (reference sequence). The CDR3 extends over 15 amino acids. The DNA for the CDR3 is TGTGCCAGCAGTGGGGGTGCGTTAGCTAACTATGGCTACACCTTC. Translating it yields CASSGGALANYGYTF.

CDR3 bases: TGTGCCAGCAGTTTTTCTGTGAATCAGCCCCAGCATTTT. It is translated as CASSFSVNQPQHF. V usage is TRBV28 and J usage is TRBJ1-5, with D unresolved. V lost 3 bases, J lost 4 bases, and 7 bases lay in between. Germline CDR1 is MDHEN and CDR2 is SYDVKM. The CDR3 is 13 residues long.

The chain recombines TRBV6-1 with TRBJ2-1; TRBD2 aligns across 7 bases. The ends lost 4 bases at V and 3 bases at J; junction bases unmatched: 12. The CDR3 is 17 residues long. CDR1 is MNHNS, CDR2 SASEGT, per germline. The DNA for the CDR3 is TGTGCCAGCAGTGGGGTCTTTGCGGGGGTCGACTACAATGAGCAGTTCTTC. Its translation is CASSGVFAGVDYNEQFF.

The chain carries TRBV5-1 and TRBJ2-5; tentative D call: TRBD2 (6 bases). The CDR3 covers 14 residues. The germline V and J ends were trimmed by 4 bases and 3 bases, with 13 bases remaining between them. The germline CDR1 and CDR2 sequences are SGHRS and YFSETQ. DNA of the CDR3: TGCGCCAGCAGCCTGGCCGGGAGTGAAGAGACCCAGTACTTC. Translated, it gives CASSLAGSEETQYF.

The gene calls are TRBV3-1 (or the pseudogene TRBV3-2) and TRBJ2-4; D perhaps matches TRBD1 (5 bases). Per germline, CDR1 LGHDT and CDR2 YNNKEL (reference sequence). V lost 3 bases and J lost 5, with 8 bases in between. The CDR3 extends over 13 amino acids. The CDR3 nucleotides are TGTGCCAGCAGCCAGGGGCTAGAAAACATTCAGTACTTC. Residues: CASSQGLENIQYF.

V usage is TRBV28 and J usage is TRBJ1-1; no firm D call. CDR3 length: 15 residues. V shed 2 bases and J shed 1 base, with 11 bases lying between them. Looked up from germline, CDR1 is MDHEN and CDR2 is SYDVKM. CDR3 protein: CASSLNLDGNTEAFF. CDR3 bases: TGTGCCAGCAGTTTAAATCTGGACGGGAACACTGAAGCTTTCTTT.

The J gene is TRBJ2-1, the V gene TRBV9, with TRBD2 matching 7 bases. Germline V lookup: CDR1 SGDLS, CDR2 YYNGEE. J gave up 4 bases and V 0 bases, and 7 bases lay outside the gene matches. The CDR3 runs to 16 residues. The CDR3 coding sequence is TGTGCCAGCAGCGTAGCTTTGACTAGCACTTACAATGAGCAGTTCTTC. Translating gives CASSVALTSTYNEQFF.

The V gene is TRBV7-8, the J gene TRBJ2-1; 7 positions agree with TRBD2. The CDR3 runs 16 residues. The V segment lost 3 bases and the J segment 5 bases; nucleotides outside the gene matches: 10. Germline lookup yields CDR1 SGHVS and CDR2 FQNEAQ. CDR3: CASSLKWEGFNNEQFF. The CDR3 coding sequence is TGTGCCAGCAGCTTGAAGTGGGAGGGGTTCAACAATGAGCAGTTCTTC.